The 14 T cell receptor beta chains listed next were all sequenced from one sample in a study of metastatic and nonmetastatic thyroid tumors. TCRdb re-called the PCR reads with MiXCR. Of roughly 90,000 clones listed, under 15% were seen once; the top ten hold 3.6%. All patients were treatment-naive before thyroid surgery. Sequenced: blood. The source is a female donor with papillary thyroid cancer or a benign thyroid nodule (not recorded which). Some clones in this sample may be carry-over from other donors' samples.

This clone was seen at least ten times. The chain employs TRBV28 and TRBJ2-7; 8 nucleotides agree with TRBD1. CDR1 and CDR2 (germline): MDHEN, SYDVKM. CDR3 size: 15 residues. Trimming cost V 7 bases and J 2 bases; bases outside gene matches: 10. The CDR3, as DNA: TGTGCCAGCACCTCTGGGGGGACAGGTCCCTACGAGCAGTACTTC. Its translation is CASTSGGTGPYEQYF.

Ten or more counts support this clone. The rearrangement uses TRBV24-1 and TRBJ2-7, with TRBD2 matching 8 bases. V gave up 2 bases and J gave up 4 bases; unmatched junction bases: 6. This CDR3 spans 15 amino acids. The V gene's germline CDR1 is KGHDR and CDR2 SFDVKD. The CDR3 sequence is CATSDSRGAHYEQYF. The CDR3 DNA follows: TGTGCCACCAGTGATTCGCGGGGGGCCCATTACGAGCAGTACTTC.

This clone appeared many times. The chain links TRBV6-2 or TRBV6-3 to TRBJ1-1; D uncertain. The CDR3 runs 13 residues. Trimming cost V 2 bases and J 8 bases, with 12 bases left between them. CDR1 is MNHEY and CDR2 is SVGEGT in the germline V gene. The CDR3 nucleotides are TGTGCCAGCAGTTACGAGGGTGGCAGGGAAGCTTTCTTT. Its translation: CASSYEGGREAFF.

Comment on this clone: This may be a read error: a much more frequent sequence differs by one nucleotide. Other DNA sequences within the sample encode an identical CDR3. V is TRBV4-1 and J is TRBJ1-1; no clear D. The germline V gene encodes CDR1 MGHRA and CDR2 YSYEKL. The CDR3 sequence is 15 residues long. V lost 0 bases and J lost 4, with 12 bases in between. The CDR3 coding sequence is TGCGCCAGCAGCCAAGAGTGGGCAGCGGGCACTGAAGCTTTCTTT. As protein: CASSQEWAAGTEAFF.

The sample holds many counts of this clone. The chain carries TRBV20-1 and TRBJ1-2; a possible D gene is TRBD1 (5 bases). Per germline, CDR1 DFQATT and CDR2 SNEGSKA (reference sequence). Trimming stripped 1 base from V and 1 base from J, with 13 bases between. CDR3 length equals 15 residues. The CDR3 loop is CSARGGGSLNYGYTF. CDR3 bases: TGCAGTGCTAGAGGGGGCGGGTCCCTTAACTATGGCTACACCTTC.

This clone was detected many times. CDR3 bases: TGTGCCAGCAAGCGAGGTCCGAACACCGGGGAGCTGTTTTTT. Protein: CASKRGPNTGELFF. This sequence joins TRBV2 and TRBJ2-2; no definite D call. V shed 7 bases and J shed 0 bases, with 9 bases lying between them. The germline gives CDR1 SNHLY, CDR2 FYNNEI. The length of the CDR3 is 14 residues.

J is TRBJ1-1 and V is TRBV6-5; D is uncertain. The germline gives CDR1 MNHEY, CDR2 SVGAGI. This CDR3 has 15 residues. V was shortened by 0 bases and J by 4 bases, with 12 bases between the two germline ends. The CDR3 region is CASSYSGVGGTEAFF. In DNA form, the CDR3 reads TGTGCCAGCAGTTACTCCGGGGTGGGCGGCACTGAAGCTTTCTTT.

The table lists this clone with many counts. V and J are TRBV7-2 and TRBJ2-5, with D perhaps TRBD2 (6 bases). V dropped 3 bases and J dropped 7 bases, with 12 bases sitting between them. CDR3 length: 13 amino acids. Germline lookup yields CDR1 SGHTA and CDR2 FQGNSA. In DNA form, the CDR3 reads TGTGCCAGCAGCTTTGGGTGGCGGGGGACCCAGTACTTC. Protein product: CASSFGWRGTQYF. The whole variable domain, filled in from reference TRBV7-2 and TRBJ2-5, reads GAGVSQSPSNKVTEKGKDVELRCDPISGHTALYWYRQSLGQGLEFLIYFQGNSAPDKSGLPSDRFSAERTGGSVSTLTIQRTQQEDSAVYLCASSFGWRGTQYFGPGTRLLVL.

This clone was picked up a small number of times. A much larger clone lies one base from this, so it may be a read error. The chain couples TRBV10-2 to TRBJ2-5; tentatively, D is TRBD1 or TRBD2 (5 bases each). The CDR3 spans 13 residues. Trimming took 8 bases from V and 7 from J, leaving 17 bases between them. Germline lookup yields CDR1 WSHSY and CDR2 SAAADI. The CDR3 loop reads CASQQWGRGTQYF. CDR3 nucleotide sequence: TGCGCCAGCCAACAGTGGGGACGCGGGACCCAGTACTTC.

This clone was detected only a few times. The chain links TRBV18 to TRBJ2-2; no clear D. The CDR3 has 14 amino acids. Germline CDR1 KGHSH, CDR2 LQKENI. V shed 6 bases and J shed 2 bases, with 10 bases lying between them. CDR3 in DNA: TGTGCCAGCTCGATTCAGGATAACACCGGGGAGCTGTTTTTT. This gives the protein CASSIQDNTGELFF.

About this clone itself: Germline is not matched at one junction end, which may reflect a read error. This rearrangement joins TRBV20-1 to TRBJ2-5; D not resolved. Germline loops: CDR1 DFQATT, CDR2 SNEGSKA (reference sequence). The CDR3 covers 13 residues. CDR3 in amino acids: CSARWGERETKYF. The CDR3 region has the DNA TGCAGTGCTAGATGGGGTGAGCGAGAGACCAAGTACTTC.

This clone was seen many times. The chain uses TRBV3-1 and TRBJ1-2; no clear D. From germline, CDR1 is LGHDT and CDR2 YNNKEL (reference sequence). The CDR3 is 13 amino acids. V was shortened by 2 bases and J by 8 bases, with 12 bases between the two germline ends. The CDR3 region has the DNA TGTGCCAGCAGCCAACCCGTGGGGTGGGGCTACACCTTC. Translating gives CASSQPVGWGYTF.

This clone has ten or more counts. Other DNA sequences of this sample code for an identical CDR3. The V and J genes are TRBV6-1 and TRBJ1-6, with D uncertain. Trimming pared 6 bases from V and 4 bases from J, leaving 16 bases between. There are 16 residues in the CDR3. Germline lookup yields CDR1 MNHNS and CDR2 SASEGT. The CDR3 bases are TGTGCCAGCAGCTCCACCGAACGGGGATATAATTCACCCCTCCACTTT. It translates to CASSSTERGYNSPLHF.

This clone was seen many times. The chain links TRBV7-3 to TRBJ2-3; the D is unclear. The germline gives CDR1 SGHTA, CDR2 FQGTGA. The CDR3 totals 13 residues. V lost 5 bases, J lost 6 bases, and 12 bases lay in between. In DNA form, the CDR3 reads TGTGCCAGCAGCGGCCGGCCCGGGGATACGCAGTATTTT. Amino acid sequence: CASSGRPGDTQYF.